The present entry profiles one T cell receptor (beta chain) with its context. The sample originates from a study of cytomegalovirus exposure and HLA in healthy donors. PCR employed 60 Vbeta and 13 Jbeta primers. Method: immunoSEQ multiplex PCR; TCRdb's copy keeps in-frame clones and lacks some. The listing contains 56,000 or so clones. The CDR3 has 15 amino acids. V was clipped by 3 bases and J by 4 bases; unmatched bases: 6. Germline CDR1 reads LNHDA; CDR2 reads SQIVND (reference sequence). The source is a middle-aged man in good health and CMV-seropositive. The sample comprised PBMCs. The rearrangement links TRBV19 to TRBJ2-7; 10 bases align to TRBD2. CDR3 protein: CASSISGGEIYEQYF. CDR3 nucleotide sequence: TGTGCCAGTAGTATCAGCGGGGGGGAGATATACGAGCAGTACTTC. Supplemented by reference TRBV19 and TRBJ2-7, the full variable domain reads DGGITQSPKYLFRKEGQNVTLSCEQNLNHDAMYWYRQDPGQGLRLIYYSQIVNDFQKGDIAEGYSVSREKKESFPLTVTSAQKNPTAFYLCASSISGGEIYEQYFGPGTRLTVT.